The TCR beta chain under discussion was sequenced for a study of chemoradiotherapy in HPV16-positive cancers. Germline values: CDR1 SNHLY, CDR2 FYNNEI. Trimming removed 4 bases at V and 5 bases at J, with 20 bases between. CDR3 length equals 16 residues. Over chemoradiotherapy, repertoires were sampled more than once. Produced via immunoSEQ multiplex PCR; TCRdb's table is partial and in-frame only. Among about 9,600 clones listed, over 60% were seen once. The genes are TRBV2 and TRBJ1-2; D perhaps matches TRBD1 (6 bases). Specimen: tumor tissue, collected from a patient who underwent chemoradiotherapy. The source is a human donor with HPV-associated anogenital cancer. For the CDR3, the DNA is TGTGCCAGCAGTGGTTATTGGGACACGGGTGGGTATGGCTACACCTTC. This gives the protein CASSGYWDTGGYGYTF. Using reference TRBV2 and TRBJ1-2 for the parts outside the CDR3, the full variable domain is EPEVTQTPSHQVTQMGQEVILRCVPISNHLYFYWYRQILGQKVEFLVSFYNNEISEKSEIFDDQFSVERPDGSNFTLKIRSTKLEDSAMYFCASSGYWDTGGYGYTFGSGTRLTVV.